Detailed here is one T cell receptor (beta chain). The V gene lost 2 bases and the J gene lost 2 bases, with 8 bases spanning the gap. The CDR3 sequence is 15 residues long. CDR1 is SGHKS, CDR2 YYEKEE, per germline (reference sequence). Time point meaning: newly diagnosed GD, antithyroid drugs for less than 3 months. Researchers made the TCR library from RNA that was extracted from PBMCs. The data were taken from a study of regulatory T cells in long-lasting Graves disease. CDR3-region Arm-PCR and iRepertoire HTBI primers produced the TCR beta libraries. Each CDR3 protein is one row after TCRdb ran MiXCR on the multiplex PCR reads. Of hundreds of thousands of distinct CDR3 sequences detected, roughly 16% appear once; the ten largest clones hold around 18%. The data were also submitted as part of a second study, on T cells in Graves' hyperthyroidism and ophthalmopathy. That report notes: During a first-round RT-PCR of the TCR CDR3, the HTBI primer set was used.

This chain joins TRBV5-5 and TRBJ2-6, with D perhaps matching TRBD1 (6 bases). The sequenced sample was peripheral blood mononuclear cells (PBMCs), obtained at new diagnosis, from a patient treated with antithyroid drugs. The sequence derives from a woman aged 30 to 39 with Graves disease. This CDR3 is CASSFQGTGANVLTF. CDR3 DNA sequence: TGTGCCAGCAGCTTCCAGGGGACTGGGGCCAACGTCCTGACTTTC.